These 21 T cell receptor beta chains came from one sample sequenced in a study of early T cells in non-severe SARS-CoV-2 infection. MiXCR, applied by TCRdb to the 5' RACE reads, yields one record per CDR3 protein. Altogether roughly 65,000 distinct CDR3 sequences are present, 9.5% to 15% being singletons, with the ten largest covering about 1.7%. Sequencing was carried out using whole blood. The source is an adult who was a healthcare worker with PCR-confirmed SARS-CoV-2 infection or an uninfected control (not recorded which).

This clonotype was counted only a few times. The V and J genes are TRBV27 and TRBJ2-7, with D maybe TRBD1 (5 bases). This CDR3 has 13 amino acids. Trimming stripped 2 bases from V and 5 bases from J, with 10 bases between. CDR1 is MNHEY and CDR2 is SMNVEV in the germline V gene (reference sequence). The CDR3 is CASSLRGRDEQYF. The CDR3 DNA reads TGTGCCAGCAGTTTAAGGGGCAGGGACGAGCAGTACTTC.

This clonotype was detected only a few times. This chain links TRBV10-2 with TRBJ1-2, with TRBD1 matching over 9 bases. J gave up 4 bases and V 3 bases, and 6 bases lay outside the gene matches. The CDR3 is 15 residues long. From germline, CDR1 is WSHSY and CDR2 SAAADI. This CDR3 reads CASSEYRGPSYGYTF. CDR3 DNA sequence: TGCGCCAGCAGTGAATACAGGGGGCCTTCCTATGGCTACACCTTC.

This clonotype was seen more than once but under ten times. The rearrangement uses TRBV2 and TRBJ1-4; a possible D gene is TRBD1 (5 bases). Trimming stripped 6 bases from V and 1 base from J, with 18 bases between. CDR1 is SNHLY, CDR2 FYNNEI, per germline. This CDR3 has 17 amino acids. CDR3 nucleotides: TGTGCCAGCAGCCGGGTTTTGGGAAGGGGAACTAATGAAAAACTGTTTTTT. It yields the protein CASSRVLGRGTNEKLFF.

V usage is TRBV5-8 and J usage is TRBJ2-2; D call uncertain. The V and J ends lost 0 bases and 0 bases respectively, with 9 bases between them. The germline V gene has CDR1 SGHTS and CDR2 YDEGEE. This CDR3 region has 16 residues. In DNA form, the CDR3 reads TGTGCCAGCAGCTTGGCTACTCCAACGAACACCGGGGAGCTGTTTTTT. Its protein product is CASSLATPTNTGELFF.

This clonotype was seen many times. The V gene is TRBV2, the J gene TRBJ1-2, with 7 bases lining up with TRBD1. V gave up 4 bases and J gave up 5 bases; unmatched junction bases: 4. Per the germline V gene, CDR1 is SNHLY and CDR2 is FYNNEI. This CDR3 comprises 13 residues. In DNA form, the CDR3 reads TGTGCCAGCAGTGGTGACAGGGAATATGGCTACACCTTC. Amino acid sequence: CASSGDREYGYTF. Drawing the rest from reference TRBV2 and TRBJ1-2, the complete variable domain is EPEVTQTPSHQVTQMGQEVILRCVPISNHLYFYWYRQILGQKVEFLVSFYNNEISEKSEIFDDQFSVERPDGSNFTLKIRSTKLEDSAMYFCASSGDREYGYTFGSGTRLTVV.

The rearrangement joins TRBV18 to TRBJ1-2; perhaps TRBD1 as D (5 bases). CDR1 is KGHSH, CDR2 LQKENI, per germline. The V end lost 5 bases, the J end lost 2 bases, and 21 bases lay between the germline ends. There are 17 residues in the CDR3. The CDR3 nucleotides are TGTGCCAGCTCAGCAACCCGGCAGGGATCAGGAAACTATGGCTACACCTTC. Translated, it gives CASSATRQGSGNYGYTF.

There are many counts of this clonotype. V and J are TRBV5-1 and TRBJ2-7, with 7 nucleotides matching TRBD1. CDR1 SGHRS and CDR2 YFSETQ come from the germline V gene. The V gene end was trimmed by 0 bases and the J gene end by 6 bases; junction bases not matched to a gene: 6. The CDR3 runs 14 residues. CDR3 nucleotide sequence: TGCGCCAGCAGCTTGGGACAGGGATTTTCCGAGCAGTACTTC. Protein: CASSLGQGFSEQYF.

The chain couples TRBV5-1 to TRBJ1-4, with 8 nucleotides matching TRBD1. The CDR3 runs to 17 residues. Germline-derived CDR1 and CDR2 are SGHRS and YFSETQ. The V segment lost 3 bases and the J segment 0 bases; nucleotides outside the gene matches: 7. CDR3 nucleotides: TGCGCCAGCAGCTCCGACAGGGGCCCTGCAACTAATGAAAAACTGTTTTTT. It encodes CASSSDRGPATNEKLFF.

This sequence joins TRBV5-1 and TRBJ2-7; D is perhaps TRBD2 (5 bases). The CDR3 length is 11 residues. V lost 4 bases, J lost 5 bases, and 7 bases lay in between. CDR1 is SGHRS, CDR2 YFSETQ, per germline. The CDR3 spells CASSLADEQYF. CDR3 sequence (DNA): TGCGCCAGCAGCCTAGCAGACGAGCAGTACTTC.

J is TRBJ1-2 and V is TRBV27, with D possibly matching TRBD1 (5 bases). Germline V lookup: CDR1 MNHEY, CDR2 SMNVEV (reference sequence). The length of the CDR3 is 16 residues. V was cut by 2 bases and J by 6 bases, with 19 bases left in between. The CDR3 DNA follows: TGTGCCAGCAGTTTAAGACTGTCCGCAGGGTCAAATGGCTACACCTTC. Translating it yields CASSLRLSAGSNGYTF.

In this sample, this clonotype turned up a few times. J is TRBJ1-3 and V is TRBV7-6, with D unresolved. CDR3 length: 15 amino acids. The V gene's germline CDR1 is SGHVS and CDR2 FNYEAQ. The V gene lost 3 bases and the J gene lost 0 bases, with 9 bases spanning the gap. The CDR3 sequence is CASSLGSSSGNTIYF. DNA of the CDR3: TGTGCCAGCAGCTTGGGAAGCTCCTCTGGAAACACCATATATTTT.

The chain links TRBV29-1 to TRBJ1-1, with D tentatively TRBD1 (6 bases). CDR3 size: 15 residues. Germline V gene lookup returns CDR1 SQVTM and CDR2 ANQGSEA. V lost 7 bases and J lost 0, with 18 bases in between. DNA for the CDR3: TGCAGCGCCCCAGCCGGGGGCGGGATGAACACTGAAGCTTTCTTT. This gives the protein CSAPAGGGMNTEAFF.

This chain uses TRBV6-1 with TRBJ2-5; 13 bases are shared with TRBD2. The junction had 0 bases not matched to a gene; V was cut back by 3 bases and J by 2 bases. Per germline, CDR1 MNHNS and CDR2 SASEGT. The length of the CDR3 is 15 residues. For the CDR3, the DNA is TGTGCCAGCAGTGAGACTAGCGGGGGGCAAGAGACCCAGTACTTC. Translating it yields CASSETSGGQETQYF.

V is TRBV7-9 and J is TRBJ2-7, with 8 bases fitting TRBD1. The germline V gene encodes CDR1 SEHNR and CDR2 FQNEAQ (reference sequence). This CDR3 comprises 16 residues. After removal of 2 bases from V and 1 base from J, the junction contained 7 bases not matched to a gene. CDR3 sequence reads: CASSLSGTGSSYEQYF. The CDR3, as DNA: TGTGCCAGCAGCTTATCGGGGACAGGATCATCCTACGAGCAGTACTTC.

V is TRBV20-1 and J is TRBJ1-2; D unresolved. The CDR3 runs to 11 residues. The ends were cut back, 1 base at V and 8 bases at J, with 8 bases in the middle. Germline values: CDR1 DFQATT, CDR2 SNEGSKA (reference sequence). The CDR3 sequence is CSARGHQGYTF. The CDR3 DNA reads TGCAGTGCTAGAGGGCACCAGGGCTACACCTTC.

This clonotype was seen many times. The V call is TRBV20-1, the J call TRBJ2-5; 10 bases fit TRBD2. The junction had 6 bases not matched to a gene; V was cut back by 4 bases and J by 4 bases. The CDR3 has 14 residues. Germline lookup yields CDR1 DFQATT and CDR2 SNEGSKA (reference sequence). For the CDR3, the DNA is TGCAGTGCTATACTAGCGGGGCAGACAGAGACCCAGTACTTC. It specifies CSAILAGQTETQYF.

This clonotype occurred a few times. This chain connects TRBV12-5 to TRBJ1-1; D uncertain. Looked up from germline, CDR1 is LGHNT and CDR2 is FRNRAP. The CDR3 spans 14 residues. Trimming stripped 1 base from V and 1 base from J, with 7 bases between. CDR3: CASGLEIPNTEAFF. The CDR3 nucleotides read TGTGCTAGTGGTTTGGAAATACCGAACACTGAAGCTTTCTTT.

The chain is built from TRBV9 and TRBJ1-1; a possible D gene is TRBD1 (6 bases). This CDR3 comprises 14 residues. V lost 3 bases to trimming and J lost 3 bases, with 12 bases between them. Germline V gene sequence: CDR1 SGDLS, CDR2 YYNGEE. CDR3 region: CASSADSLDTEAFF. The CDR3 bases are TGTGCCAGCAGCGCGGACAGTTTGGACACTGAAGCTTTCTTT. The full variable domain, with the rest looked up from reference TRBV9 and TRBJ1-1, is DSGVTQTPKHLITATGQRVTLRCSPRSGDLSVYWYQQSLDQGLQFLIQYYNGEERAKGNILERFSAQQFPDLHSELNLSSLELGDSALYFCASSADSLDTEAFFGQGTRLTVV.

There are many counts of this clonotype. The chain combines TRBV6-6 with TRBJ1-6; 10 bases agree with TRBD1. CDR1 is MNHNY, CDR2 SVGAGI, per germline (reference sequence). This CDR3 has 15 residues. V shed 6 bases, J shed 6 bases, and the junction held 5 bases outside the gene matches. As DNA, the CDR3 is TGTGCCAGCAGGACCGGACAGGGGGTTAATTCACCCCTCCACTTT. Translating it yields CASRTGQGVNSPLHF.

This clonotype was counted at least ten times. The V call is TRBV20-1, the J call TRBJ2-1; TRBD2 matches 7 bases. The CDR3 contains 13 residues. V lost 5 bases to trimming and J lost 9 bases; unmatched junction nucleotides: 10. Per the germline V gene, CDR1 is DFQATT and CDR2 is SNEGSKA (reference sequence). The CDR3 reads CSASGLGWGEQFF. In DNA, the CDR3 is TGCAGTGCTTCAGGACTAGGATGGGGTGAGCAGTTCTTC.

This clonotype was seen at least ten times. V is TRBV7-9 and J is TRBJ2-7; TRBD1 matches at 9 bases. Germline V CDR1 and CDR2: SEHNR, FQNEAQ (reference sequence). The CDR3 is 17 amino acids. V was pared by 4 bases and J by 4 bases, with 14 bases of the junction left unmatched. CDR3 loop: CASSSAGTGWFVYEQYF. The CDR3 region has the DNA TGTGCCAGCAGCTCGGCCGGGACAGGGTGGTTCGTTTACGAGCAGTACTTC. The full variable domain, completed using reference TRBV7-9 and TRBJ2-7, is DTGVSQNPRHKITKRGQNVTFRCDPISEHNRLYWYRQTLGQGPEFLTYFQNEAQLEKSRLLSDRFSAERPKGSFSTLEIQRTEQGDSAMYLCASSSAGTGWFVYEQYFGPGTRLTVT.